The next 4 T cell receptor beta chains were all read from a single sample in a study of vaccination and CD4 T cells after COVID-19. Once obtained from cultured CD4+ T cells, the DNA was sequenced using the Oncomine TCR Beta short-read assay. Cultures of CD4+ T cells served as the source for extracting genomic DNA. Via MiXCR, TCRdb re-called the PCR reads, giving one row per CDR3 protein. This sample has approximately 9,000 distinct CDR3 sequences, with about two fifths found just once. Regarding treatment: approximately 9-day PBMC culture with coronavirus spike peptide pools or control peptides (ViraFEST assay). Researchers collected the unexposed donor's CD4+ T cells before the COVID-19 pandemic (2011-2018). Their cognate antigens are unknown. Sequencing was performed on CD4+ T cells from blood, cultured in vitro. The source is a human donor in good health.

V is TRBV7-9 and J is TRBJ2-2; possibly TRBD2 for D (6 bases). Germline lookup yields CDR1 SEHNR and CDR2 FQNEAQ (reference sequence). V lost 4 bases to trimming and J lost 4 bases, with 19 bases between them. The CDR3 spans 17 residues. The CDR3 bases are TGTGCCAGCAGCTCGGGGGAGAGGTGGGGGATCACCGGGGAGCTGTTTTTT. Residues: CASSSGERWGITGELFF.

The J gene is TRBJ2-7, the V gene TRBV5-1, with D maybe TRBD1 (7 bases). Trimming took off 4 bases at V and 6 bases at J, with 17 bases between the two ends. Per the germline V gene, CDR1 is SGHRS and CDR2 is YFSETQ. The CDR3 extends over 14 amino acids. The CDR3 nucleotides read TGCGCCAGCAGCCCTGGGCAGGGGGGCCTCGAGCAGTACTTC. It encodes CASSPGQGGLEQYF.

Only a few counts were recorded for this clonotype. V is TRBV6-5 and J is TRBJ1-5; TRBD1 agrees at 9 bases. The CDR3 runs to 16 residues. V lost 4 bases and J lost 4; bases outside the gene matches: 8. Germline V lookup: CDR1 MNHEY, CDR2 SVGAGI. CDR3 nucleotide sequence: TGTGCCAGCAGTTTCGGGGGACAGGGTAGTAATCAGCCCCAGCATTTT. Translation: CASSFGGQGSNQPQHF.

This clonotype occurred a few times. This sequence joins TRBV24-1 and TRBJ2-3, with 7 bases lining up with TRBD1. V dropped 2 bases and J dropped 2; count of bases not matched to a gene: 3. The CDR3 is made up of 15 amino acids. From germline, CDR1 is KGHDR and CDR2 SFDVKD. The CDR3 nucleotides are TGTGCCACCAGTGATTGGGACAGCTTCACAGATACGCAGTATTTT. Encoded protein: CATSDWDSFTDTQYF.